This T cell receptor (beta chain) was sequenced in a study of cytomegalovirus exposure and HLA in healthy donors. PCR involved 60 Vbeta and 13 Jbeta primers. Method: immunoSEQ multiplex PCR; TCRdb's copy keeps in-frame clones and lacks some. The sample yields roughly 160,000 clones, approximately 88% seen once. The CDR3 sequence is 15 residues long. V trimming: 4 bases; J trimming: 4 bases; junction bases outside the gene matches: 9. Germline CDR1 is SGHDT and CDR2 is YYEEEE. The V call is TRBV5-6, the J call TRBJ1-2; 8 positions agree with TRBD1. This clonotype originated in a boy aged 2 to 9 in good health and CMV-seronegative. The sequenced material came from PBMCs. CDR3 nucleotide sequence: TGTGCCAGCAGCCTAAGACAGGGGTCTCCCTATGGCTACACCTTC. Its translation is CASSLRQGSPYGYTF.